The 19 T cell receptor beta chains listed next were all sequenced from one sample in a study of tumor-infiltrating lymphocytes in localized non-small cell lung cancer. This table comes from immunoSEQ multiplex PCR, and its TCRdb copy is limited to in-frame clones, with some not included. The sample contains approximately 15,000 clones, approximately 80% of which appear only once. The specimen was uninvolved lung tissue not adjacent to the tumor. Every receptor here comes from a human donor with non-small cell lung cancer.

CDR3 nucleotides: TGTGCCAGCAGCTCTAAAAGTCCCGGCGAGCAGTACTTC. It yields the protein CASSSKSPGEQYF. The J gene is TRBJ2-7, the V gene TRBV5-4; unclear D gene. The CDR3 has 13 residues. V dropped 3 bases and J dropped 6 bases, with 13 bases sitting between them. Germline V gene data show CDR1 as SGHNT and CDR2 as YYREEE (reference sequence).

This chain joins TRBV6-4 and TRBJ2-3; the D gene is possibly TRBD2 (5 bases). V was pared by 6 bases and J by 12 bases, with 16 bases between. The CDR3 totals 12 residues. Looked up from germline, CDR1 is MRHNA and CDR2 is SNTAGT. The CDR3 protein is CASSDLEGGQYF. The CDR3 DNA sequence: TGTGCCAGCAGCGACCTTGAGGGCGGCCAGTATTTT.

This clone was detected a few times. This sequence joins TRBV6-1 and TRBJ1-4; TRBD1 might be the D (5 bases). Trimming took 7 bases from V and 7 from J, leaving 16 bases between them. The germline V gene encodes CDR1 MNHNS and CDR2 SASEGT. CDR3 length equals 14 residues. CDR3 DNA sequence: TGTGCCAGCAAGACGGGGCACGCAGGTGAAAAACTGTTTTTT. It yields the protein CASKTGHAGEKLFF.

This clone came up once. The chain has TRBV6-5 and TRBJ2-7, with D possibly being TRBD1 (5 bases). This CDR3 region has 13 residues. V dropped 5 bases and J dropped 5 bases, with 13 bases sitting between them. Germline CDR1 and CDR2: MNHEY and SVGAGI. For the CDR3, the DNA is TGTGCCAGCAGTGAAACAGGAAACCACGAGCAGTACTTC. Translation gives CASSETGNHEQYF.

The gene calls are TRBV5-1 and TRBJ2-1, with TRBD1 as a possible D gene (6 bases). This CDR3 is 15 amino acids long. Trimming pared 0 bases from V and 3 bases from J, leaving 10 bases between. From germline, CDR1 is SGHRS and CDR2 YFSETQ. CDR3 nucleotide sequence: TGCGCCAGCAGCTTGGTACTAGGGGGCTACAATGAGCAGTTCTTC. Translating gives CASSLVLGGYNEQFF.

This clone occurred once. This sequence joins TRBV6-1 and TRBJ2-3; tentative D call: TRBD1 (6 bases). Germline V lookup: CDR1 MNHNS, CDR2 SASEGT. The CDR3 contains 15 residues. The V end was cut by 6 bases, the J end by 6 bases, with 19 bases between. The CDR3 loop is CASSRGRQDGDTQYF. The CDR3 DNA sequence: TGTGCCAGCAGCAGGGGACGTCAGGACGGGGATACGCAGTATTTT.

The rearrangement uses TRBV5-5 and TRBJ1-5; maybe TRBD1 (5 bases). Trimming cost V 2 bases and J 4 bases, with 7 bases left between them. The length of the CDR3 is 13 residues. Germline CDR1 and CDR2: SGHKS and YYEKEE (reference sequence). The CDR3 sequence is CASSFEGNQPQHF. The CDR3 DNA sequence: TGTGCCAGCAGCTTCGAGGGGAATCAGCCCCAGCATTTT.

This clone occurred a few times. The chain is built from TRBV27 and TRBJ2-1; D is perhaps TRBD1 (6 bases). This CDR3 spans 11 amino acids. V lost 5 bases and J lost 16, with 15 bases in between. Germline lookup yields CDR1 MNHEY and CDR2 SMNVEV (reference sequence). CDR3 region: CASSDRTRHFF. The CDR3, as DNA: TGTGCCAGCAGTGACAGGACACGGCATTTCTTC.

The CDR3 DNA is TGCAGCGCAGTACAGCGGACCGACTCCTACGAGCAGTACTTC. Translating it yields CSAVQRTDSYEQYF. The rearrangement links TRBV29-1 to TRBJ2-7; possible D gene TRBD2, 5 bases. The CDR3 consists of 14 residues. Germline CDR1 is SQVTM and CDR2 is ANQGSEA. Deletions cut 7 bases from V and 0 bases from J, with 16 bases between.

The V call is TRBV15, the J call TRBJ2-3; D remains unclear. The CDR3 totals 16 residues. Germline values: CDR1 LNHNV, CDR2 YYDKDF (reference sequence). Trimming left V 0 bases short and J 3 bases short, with 13 bases between. The DNA of the CDR3 is TGTGCCACCAGCAGAGAGGAGTCTAGTAGGACAGATACGCAGTATTTT. Translated, it gives CATSREESSRTDTQYF.

The CDR3 DNA reads TGTGCCAGTAGTCGGAAAAACAGGGTCGGGAGTGATGAGCAGTTCTTC. Residues: CASSRKNRVGSDEQFF. V is TRBV19 and J is TRBJ2-1, with D perhaps TRBD1 or TRBD2 (6 bases each). This CDR3 has 16 residues. Germline V gene data show CDR1 as LNHDA and CDR2 as SQIVND (reference sequence). Deletions cut 5 bases from V and 8 bases from J, with 22 bases between. The entire variable domain, with the rest obtained from reference TRBV19 and TRBJ2-1, is as follows: DGGITQSPKYLFRKEGQNVTLSCEQNLNHDAMYWYRQDPGQGLRLIYYSQIVNDFQKGDIAEGYSVSREKKESFPLTVTSAQKNPTAFYLCASSRKNRVGSDEQFFGPGTRLTVL.

This chain links TRBV5-5 with TRBJ1-1, with 9 positions matching TRBD1. This CDR3 is built from 14 residues. The V gene's germline CDR1 is SGHKS and CDR2 YYEKEE (reference sequence). The V segment lost 1 base and the J segment 3 bases; nucleotides outside the gene matches: 1. CDR3 sequence reads: CASSLRQGDTEAFF. The CDR3 DNA sequence: TGTGCCAGCAGCTTGAGACAGGGGGACACTGAAGCTTTCTTT.

For this clone: This sample also contains other DNA sequences that code for the same CDR3. The chain employs TRBV7-2 and TRBJ2-7; 7 bases fit TRBD1. Germline loops: CDR1 SGHTA, CDR2 FQGNSA. CDR3 length equals 14 residues. V gave up 5 bases and J gave up 3 bases; unmatched junction bases: 7. This chain's CDR3 is CASSLGTANYEQYF. DNA for the CDR3: TGTGCCAGCAGCCTCGGGACAGCAAACTACGAGCAGTACTTC.

V usage is TRBV2 and J usage is TRBJ2-5, with D unclear. The length of the CDR3 is 14 residues. Germline CDR1 is SNHLY and CDR2 is FYNNEI. Deletions cut 7 bases from V and 4 bases from J, with 16 bases between. The CDR3 nucleotides read TGTGCCAGCAAATTGGGGTACTCGGGAGAGACCCAGTACTTC. Translated, it gives CASKLGYSGETQYF.

The J gene is TRBJ1-1, the V gene TRBV9, with D unclear. V was cut by 2 bases and J by 0 bases, with 5 bases left in between. This CDR3 comprises 13 residues. CDR1 and CDR2 (germline): SGDLS, YYNGEE. The DNA of the CDR3 is TGTGCCAGCAGCGTGATGCTGAACACTGAAGCTTTCTTT. Protein sequence: CASSVMLNTEAFF.

This clone was seen a handful of times. This sequence joins TRBV18 and TRBJ2-3; D is unresolved. In germline, CDR1 is KGHSH, CDR2 LQKENI. Trimming shortened V by 5 bases and J by 5 bases, and 11 bases separated the two germline ends. CDR3 size: 13 residues. The CDR3 here is CASSSQRIDTQYF. The CDR3 DNA reads as TGTGCCAGCTCATCACAGCGTATAGATACGCAGTATTTT.

The chain uses TRBV9 and TRBJ2-5, with TRBD2 matching over 10 bases. J gave up 5 bases and V 4 bases, and 5 bases lay outside the gene matches. This CDR3 is built from 14 residues. Germline V gene sequence: CDR1 SGDLS, CDR2 YYNGEE. The CDR3: CASSLGTSAETQYF. The CDR3 DNA reads as TGTGCCAGCAGCCTCGGGACTAGCGCGGAGACCCAGTACTTC.

V gene TRBV5-6 combines with J gene TRBJ2-7; TRBD2 might be the D (7 bases). The CDR3 is 16 residues long. V was cut by 3 bases and J by 2 bases, with 18 bases left in between. Per germline, CDR1 SGHDT and CDR2 YYEEEE. In DNA, the CDR3 is TGTGCCAGCAGCTCGACCTCAGGGGCGGGGGCCTACGAGCAGTACTTC. It specifies CASSSTSGAGAYEQYF.

This chain uses TRBV5-1 with TRBJ2-5, with 9 bases matching TRBD1. Trimming at V came to 3 bases and at J to 4 bases, leaving 4 bases not matched to a gene. CDR3 size: 14 residues. Germline lookup yields CDR1 SGHRS and CDR2 YFSETQ. As DNA, the CDR3 is TGCGCCAGCAGCTACACAGGGGGCCGAGAGACCCAGTACTTC. Translating it yields CASSYTGGRETQYF.